This TCR beta chain was captured by sequencing in a study of cytomegalovirus exposure and HLA in healthy donors. Study details: Researchers previously reported finding fewer than 140 million unique TCR beta sequences from roughly 180 million T cells. The early release's HLA-typed donors yielded 65 million to 85 million unique TCRs.

V lost 5 bases to trimming and J lost 13 bases; unmatched junction nucleotides: 9. This CDR3 is built from 12 residues. Germline lookup yields CDR1 MNHEY and CDR2 SMNVEV (reference sequence). PCR was performed using 60 Vbeta and 13 Jbeta primers. Data came from immunoSEQ multiplex PCR; TCRdb stores just in-frame clones and leaves some out. The table lists some 98,000 clones, under 80% of them singletons. This sequence originates from a human donor in good health. Sequencing used PBMCs. J is TRBJ2-3 and V is TRBV27; 7 nucleotides align to TRBD1. The CDR3 spells CASSPQGIEEYF. As DNA, the CDR3 is TGTGCCAGCAGTCCACAGGGGATCGAGGAGTATTTT.